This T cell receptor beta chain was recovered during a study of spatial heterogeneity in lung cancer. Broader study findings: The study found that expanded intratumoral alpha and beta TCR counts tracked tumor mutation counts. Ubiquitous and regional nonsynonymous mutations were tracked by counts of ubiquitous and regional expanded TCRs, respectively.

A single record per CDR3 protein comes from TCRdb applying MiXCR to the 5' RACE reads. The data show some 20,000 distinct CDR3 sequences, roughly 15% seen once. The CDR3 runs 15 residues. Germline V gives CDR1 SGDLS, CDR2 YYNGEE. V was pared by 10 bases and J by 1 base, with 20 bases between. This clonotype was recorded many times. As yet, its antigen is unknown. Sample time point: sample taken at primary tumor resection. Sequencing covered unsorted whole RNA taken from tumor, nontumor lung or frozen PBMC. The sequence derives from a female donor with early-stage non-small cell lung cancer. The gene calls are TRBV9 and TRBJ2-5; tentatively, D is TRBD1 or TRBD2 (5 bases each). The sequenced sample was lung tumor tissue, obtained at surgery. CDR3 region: CAGQDRDAGQETQYF. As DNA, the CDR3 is TGTGCCGGCCAGGACCGGGACGCCGGCCAAGAGACCCAGTACTTC.